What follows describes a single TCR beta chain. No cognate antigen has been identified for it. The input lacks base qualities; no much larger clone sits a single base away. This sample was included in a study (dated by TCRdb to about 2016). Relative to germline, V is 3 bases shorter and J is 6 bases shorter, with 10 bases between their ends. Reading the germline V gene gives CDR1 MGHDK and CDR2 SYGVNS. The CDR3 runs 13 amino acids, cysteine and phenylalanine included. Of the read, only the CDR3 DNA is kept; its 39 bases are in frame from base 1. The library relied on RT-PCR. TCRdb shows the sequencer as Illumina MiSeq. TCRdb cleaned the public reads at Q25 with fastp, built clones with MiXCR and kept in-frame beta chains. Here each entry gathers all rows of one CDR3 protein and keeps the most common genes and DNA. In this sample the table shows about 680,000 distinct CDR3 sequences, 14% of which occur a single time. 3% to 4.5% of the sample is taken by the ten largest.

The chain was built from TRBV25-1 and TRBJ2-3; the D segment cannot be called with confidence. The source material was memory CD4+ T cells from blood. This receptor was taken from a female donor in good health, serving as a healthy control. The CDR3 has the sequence CASSDEASDTQYF. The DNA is TGTGCCAGCAGTGATGAAGCGAGCGATACGCAGTATTTT. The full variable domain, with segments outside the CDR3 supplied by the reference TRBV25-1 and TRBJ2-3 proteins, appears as EADIYQTPRYLVIGTGKKITLECSQTMGHDKMYWYQQDPGMELHLIHYSYGVNSTEKGDLSSESTVSRIRTEHFPLTLESARPSHTSQYLCASSDEASDTQYFGPGTRLTVL.